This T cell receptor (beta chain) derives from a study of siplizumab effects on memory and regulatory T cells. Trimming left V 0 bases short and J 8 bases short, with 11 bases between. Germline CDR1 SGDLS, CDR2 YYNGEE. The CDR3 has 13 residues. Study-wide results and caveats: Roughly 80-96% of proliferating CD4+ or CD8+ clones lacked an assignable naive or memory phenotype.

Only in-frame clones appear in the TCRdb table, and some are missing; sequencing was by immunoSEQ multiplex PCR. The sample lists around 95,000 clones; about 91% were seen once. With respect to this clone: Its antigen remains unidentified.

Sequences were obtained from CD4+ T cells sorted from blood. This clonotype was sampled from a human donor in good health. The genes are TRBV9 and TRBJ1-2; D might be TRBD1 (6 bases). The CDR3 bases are TGTGCCAGCAGCGTAGATTTGGGGGGCGGCTACACCTTC. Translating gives CASSVDLGGGYTF.